The 18 T cell receptor beta chains below were found in one sample sequenced in a study of immune evolution from preneoplasia to lung adenocarcinoma. Using immunoSEQ multiplex PCR, the repertoire was profiled, and TCRdb retains in-frame clones only, with some absent. The sample contains over 9,000 clones, about 85% of which appear only once. Sequencing was carried out using FFPE minimally invasive lung adenocarcinoma tissue. Every receptor here comes from a donor aged 70 or over with lung adenocarcinoma.

The chain has TRBV18 and TRBJ2-4; D gene ambiguous. Germline V gives CDR1 KGHSH, CDR2 LQKENI. This CDR3 region has 13 residues. Trimming removed 6 bases at V and 1 base at J, with 7 bases between. The CDR3 sequence: CASSPSAKNIQYF. In DNA form, the CDR3 reads TGTGCCAGCTCCCCCTCGGCCAAAAACATTCAGTACTTC. Full variable domain (rest looked up from reference TRBV18 and TRBJ2-4): NAGVMQNPRHLVRRRGQEARLRCSPMKGHSHVYWYRQLPEEGLKFMVYLQKENIIDESGMPKERFSAEFPKEGPSILRIQQVVRGDSAAYFCASSPSAKNIQYFGAGTRLSVL.

The chain has TRBV6-5 and TRBJ1-1; the D gene is possibly TRBD1 (6 bases). CDR1 MNHEY and CDR2 SVGAGI come from the germline V gene. The CDR3 consists of 15 residues. Trimming pared 2 bases from V and 2 bases from J, leaving 12 bases between. CDR3 loop: CASSYAGTFNTEAFF. The CDR3 nucleotides read TGTGCCAGCAGTTACGCCGGGACATTTAACACTGAAGCTTTCTTT.

The chain has TRBV10-1 and TRBJ2-3; 8 bases fit TRBD2. With V trimmed by 4 bases and J by 5 bases, 8 bases remained unmatched. The CDR3 contains 15 residues. Germline values: CDR1 WNHNN, CDR2 SYGVQD (reference sequence). Here the CDR3 DNA reads TGCGCCAGCAGTGCTAATAGCGGGACTGGAGATACGCAGTATTTT. This encodes CASSANSGTGDTQYF.

This rearrangement joins TRBV11-2 to TRBJ1-1; no firm D call. V was trimmed by 4 bases and J by 3 bases, leaving 6 bases between them. Germline V lookup: CDR1 SGHAT, CDR2 FQNNGV. The CDR3 has 12 residues. In DNA, the CDR3 is TGTGCCAGCAGCTCCGGCGACACTGAAGCTTTCTTT. Residues: CASSSGDTEAFF.

This clone was detected only once. The gene calls are TRBV5-1 and TRBJ2-2; D perhaps matches TRBD2 (5 bases). Trimming removed 3 bases at V and 9 bases at J, with 15 bases between. The germline gives CDR1 SGHRS, CDR2 YFSETQ. The CDR3 is made up of 14 amino acids. In nucleotides, the CDR3 is TGCGCCAGCAGCTCCCAACCGGAGGCCCGGGAGCTGTTTTTT. Protein sequence: CASSSQPEARELFF.

The chain has TRBV30 and TRBJ2-7, with D perhaps TRBD1 (5 bases). CDR3 length: 12 residues. The V gene lost 0 bases and the J gene lost 6 bases, with 9 bases spanning the gap. The germline V gene encodes CDR1 GTSNPN and CDR2 SVGIG (reference sequence). The chain's CDR3 is CAWSVLQGEQYF. The CDR3 DNA follows: TGTGCCTGGAGTGTACTCCAGGGCGAGCAGTACTTC. The full variable domain, with the rest looked up from reference TRBV30 and TRBJ2-7, is SQTIHQWPATLVQPVGSPLSLECTVEGTSNPNLYWYRQAAGRGLQLLFYSVGIGQISSEVPQNLSASRPQDRQFILSSKKLLLSDSGFYLCAWSVLQGEQYFGPGTRLTVT.

This clone turned up a few times. This rearrangement joins TRBV9 to TRBJ1-2; D unresolved. From germline, CDR1 is SGDLS and CDR2 YYNGEE. Deletions cut 0 bases from V and 2 bases from J, with 14 bases between. This CDR3 comprises 16 residues. The CDR3 nucleotides are TGTGCCAGCAGCGTAGAATGGGGAGGCTTAAACTATGGCTACACCTTC. Translated: CASSVEWGGLNYGYTF.

The genes are TRBV6-1 and TRBJ1-2; TRBD1 aligns across 7 bases. V was clipped by 4 bases and J by 4 bases; unmatched bases: 6. CDR1 and CDR2 from the germline V gene are MNHNS and SASEGT. This CDR3 is 14 amino acids long. The CDR3 loop reads CASSVTGDFYGYTF. The CDR3 region has the DNA TGTGCCAGCAGTGTAACAGGGGACTTCTATGGCTACACCTTC.

This clone occurred a few times. The chain couples TRBV7-3 to TRBJ1-1; D perhaps matches TRBD1 (5 bases). CDR1 SGHTA and CDR2 FQGTGA come from the germline V gene. CDR3 size: 14 residues. V lost 2 bases and J 1 base, leaving 8 bases between the germline ends. DNA of the CDR3: TGTGCCAGCAGCTTAGGGGGACCGAACACTGAAGCTTTCTTT. Encoded protein: CASSLGGPNTEAFF.

In DNA form, the CDR3 reads TGTGCCAGCAGCGGTCTCGGAGTAGCGGACTCCTACAATGAGCAGTTCTTC. Encoded protein: CASSGLGVADSYNEQFF. The chain carries TRBV9 and TRBJ2-1; tentative D call: TRBD2 (6 bases). This CDR3 has 17 residues. Looked up from germline, CDR1 is SGDLS and CDR2 is YYNGEE. V lost 3 bases and J 0 bases, leaving 16 bases between the germline ends.

The rearrangement uses TRBV28 and TRBJ2-2; TRBD2 matches at 7 bases. This CDR3 spans 16 amino acids. The V gene end was trimmed by 5 bases and the J gene end by 7 bases; junction bases not matched to a gene: 13. From germline, CDR1 is MDHEN and CDR2 SYDVKM. This CDR3 reads CASSGREAGLVGELFF. The CDR3 bases are TGTGCCAGCAGTGGCCGGGAGGCAGGGCTGGTCGGGGAGCTGTTTTTT.

The CDR3 DNA reads as TGTGCCAGCAGTGAAGCAGGACAGGCCGCAGCTTTCTTT. Translating gives CASSEAGQAAAFF. J is TRBJ1-1 and V is TRBV6-1; 7 bases align to TRBD1. CDR3 length: 13 amino acids. Germline values: CDR1 MNHNS, CDR2 SASEGT. J was trimmed by 10 bases and V by 0 bases; bases with no gene match: 5.

The chain recombines TRBV6-5 with TRBJ1-1; no clear D. Germline V gene data show CDR1 as MNHEY and CDR2 as SVGAGI. The CDR3 has 14 residues. V gave up 6 bases and J gave up 5 bases, with 16 bases separating them. In DNA, the CDR3 is TGTGCCAGCAGCCCTTTTAGAGGAGGAACTGAAGCTTTCTTT. Protein sequence: CASSPFRGGTEAFF.

In its sample, this clone was seen a few times. The J gene is TRBJ2-1, the V gene TRBV7-6; tentatively, D is TRBD2 (7 bases). Germline loops: CDR1 SGHVS, CDR2 FNYEAQ. The germline V and J ends were trimmed by 1 base and 9 bases, with 16 bases remaining between them. This CDR3 is built from 15 residues. This chain's CDR3 is CASSLEGGADSEQFF. Here the CDR3 DNA reads TGTGCCAGCAGCTTAGAGGGGGGGGCGGATAGTGAGCAGTTCTTC. Variable domain in full (rest from reference TRBV7-6 and TRBJ2-1): GAGVSQSPRYKVTKRGQDVALRCDPISGHVSLYWYRQALGQGPEFLTYFNYEAQQDKSGLPNDRFSAERPEGSISTLTIQRTEQRDSAMYRCASSLEGGADSEQFFGPGTRLTVL.

This clone was seen a few times. CDR3 in amino acids: CASRRLGTSYNEQFF. The CDR3 DNA reads TGTGCCAGCAGGAGACTAGGAACTTCCTACAATGAGCAGTTCTTC. This chain connects TRBV2 to TRBJ2-1; maybe TRBD2 (6 bases). V lost 6 bases and J 1 base, leaving 13 bases between the germline ends. The CDR3 covers 15 residues. Germline V gives CDR1 SNHLY, CDR2 FYNNEI.

The gene calls are TRBV28 and TRBJ2-3, with D uncertain. CDR1 is MDHEN and CDR2 is SYDVKM in the germline V gene. Between the trimmed V and J ends, which lost 6 bases and 5 bases, there was a span of 18 bases. The CDR3 runs 15 residues. CDR3 DNA: TGTGCCAGCAGGGCTCCGGGCCCAGTACGAGATACGCAGTATTTT. Translated: CASRAPGPVRDTQYF.

The chain combines TRBV5-4 with TRBJ2-2; D assignment may be TRBD1 or TRBD2 (5 bases each). V lost 4 bases and J lost 3, with 10 bases in between. The CDR3 covers 14 residues. In germline, CDR1 is SGHNT, CDR2 YYREEE (reference sequence). For the CDR3, the DNA is TGTGCCAGCAGCCTGGGGGAAGACACCGGGGAGCTGTTTTTT. Its translation: CASSLGEDTGELFF.

In its sample, this clone was seen a few times. The chain is built from TRBV19 and TRBJ1-5, with D tentatively TRBD1 (5 bases). The V gene lost 9 bases and the J gene lost 0 bases, with 15 bases spanning the gap. This CDR3 has 15 amino acids. Germline-derived CDR1 and CDR2 are LNHDA and SQIVND (reference sequence). The CDR3 loop reads CASNSRAYSNQPQHF. The CDR3 nucleotides are TGTGCCAGCAACTCCAGGGCCTATAGCAATCAGCCCCAGCATTTT.